This T cell receptor (beta chain) was recovered during a study of cytotoxic CD8 clonotypes in ibrutinib-treated CLL. In regard to this clone: As yet, its antigen is unknown.

Findings and limits, study-wide: Clonality at baseline surpassed age-matched healthy donors and tracked circulating CD8+ T-cell counts.

Measured with immunoSEQ multiplex PCR; TCRdb has only the in-frame clones, and not every one. Of 76,000 or so clones listed, approximately 87% were seen once; the top ten hold approximately 35%. Per the germline V gene, CDR1 is LNHDA and CDR2 is SQIVND (reference sequence). This CDR3 is built from 17 residues. V lost 5 bases, J lost 6 bases, and 23 bases lay in between. The rearrangement joins TRBV19 to TRBJ1-5; weak D call: TRBD1 (6 bases). This clonotype originated in a human donor with chronic lymphocytic leukemia. The material was PBMCs, obtained after 24 months of ibrutinib treatment. CDR3 DNA sequence: TGTGCCAGTAGTCTCAACGACAGGCCCAGTGGGGGTCAGCCCCAGCATTTT. It codes for CASSLNDRPSGGQPQHF.